What follows are 11 T cell receptor beta chains derived from one specimen sequenced in a study of blood T cell repertoires in COVID-19. Profiled with immunoSEQ multiplex PCR; TCRdb holds only in-frame clones, not every one. The profile shows under 300,000 clones, around 80% of them singletons. Sequencing was performed on peripheral blood. These receptors all stem from a human donor in a cohort sampled during active COVID-19.

The CDR3 DNA is TGTGCCAGCTCACCCGGACAGGCCGGCCAGACCCAGTACTTC. Protein: CASSPGQAGQTQYF. This chain links TRBV18 with TRBJ2-5; 7 bases are shared with TRBD1. The germline gives CDR1 KGHSH, CDR2 LQKENI. Trimming cost V 3 bases and J 6 bases; bases outside gene matches: 7. This CDR3 contains 14 residues.

The chain is built from TRBV3-1 (or the pseudogene TRBV3-2) and TRBJ1-5; TRBD1 might be the D (6 bases). CDR1 and CDR2 from the germline V gene are LGHDT and YNNKEL (reference sequence). CDR3 length equals 16 residues. With 0 bases removed from V and 5 bases from J, the gap between germline ends came to 14 bases. This chain's CDR3 is CASSQDGGRPDQPQHF. CDR3 DNA: TGTGCCAGCAGCCAAGACGGGGGGCGGCCGGATCAGCCCCAGCATTTT.

The chain has TRBV28 and TRBJ1-2; TRBD1 is a possible D gene (5 bases). The germline V gene has CDR1 MDHEN and CDR2 SYDVKM. This CDR3 comprises 17 residues. V lost 7 bases and J 4 bases, leaving 25 bases between the germline ends. The CDR3 DNA reads TGTGCCAGCACCTTACCCCAATTGCGGGGCGGTGGCTATGGCTACACCTTC. It encodes CASTLPQLRGGGYGYTF.

The V and J genes are TRBV2 and TRBJ2-7; tentative D call: TRBD1 (6 bases). Per the germline V gene, CDR1 is SNHLY and CDR2 is FYNNEI. Trimming shortened V by 5 bases and J by 6 bases, and 11 bases separated the two germline ends. The CDR3 extends over 12 amino acids. CDR3 in DNA: TGTGCCAGCAGTAGACAGGTCGGCGAGCAGTACTTC. Protein product: CASSRQVGEQYF.

The chain couples TRBV11-2 to TRBJ1-4; D uncertain. The germline V gene encodes CDR1 SGHAT and CDR2 FQNNGV. This CDR3 comprises 14 residues. The V end lost 5 bases, the J end lost 5 bases, and 12 bases lay between the germline ends. The CDR3 bases are TGTGCCAGCAGCCACCAACCGGGGAATGAAAAACTGTTTTTT. Translated: CASSHQPGNEKLFF.

The gene calls are TRBV3-1 (or the pseudogene TRBV3-2) and TRBJ1-5; D is unresolved. The V and J ends lost 1 base and 4 bases respectively, with 8 bases between them. The germline V gene encodes CDR1 LGHDT and CDR2 YNNKEL (reference sequence). CDR3 size: 14 residues. The CDR3 region is CASSQGLSNQPQHF. Here the CDR3 DNA reads TGTGCCAGCAGCCAAGGTCTCAGTAATCAGCCCCAGCATTTT.

V gene TRBV19 combines with J gene TRBJ2-1; 11 bases map to TRBD2. Germline trimming cut 2 bases from V and 9 bases from J; bases unmatched to any gene: 9. Germline CDR1 is LNHDA and CDR2 is SQIVND (reference sequence). This CDR3 comprises 16 residues. CDR3 sequence (DNA): TGTGCCAGTAGTATACTTTCGGGACTAGCGGTTCCTGAGCAGTTCTTC. It specifies CASSILSGLAVPEQFF. The variable domain in full, completed from reference TRBV19 and TRBJ2-1, reads DGGITQSPKYLFRKEGQNVTLSCEQNLNHDAMYWYRQDPGQGLRLIYYSQIVNDFQKGDIAEGYSVSREKKESFPLTVTSAQKNPTAFYLCASSILSGLAVPEQFFGPGTRLTVL.

V is TRBV28 and J is TRBJ1-2, with no clear D. The V and J ends lost 5 bases and 8 bases respectively, with 15 bases between them. Germline V gives CDR1 MDHEN, CDR2 SYDVKM. This CDR3 region has 13 residues. The CDR3 is CASSPLNPPGYTF. CDR3 coding DNA: TGTGCCAGCAGTCCCTTAAATCCCCCCGGCTACACCTTC.

The V call is TRBV20-1, the J call TRBJ2-5, with a weak D call TRBD1 (6 bases). V was pared by 3 bases and J by 5 bases, with 19 bases between. The CDR3 has 15 residues. CDR1 is DFQATT and CDR2 is SNEGSKA in the germline V gene (reference sequence). CDR3 coding DNA: TGCAGTGCTAGTATTATGAGGGGACAAGTCGAGACCCAGTACTTC. Translated: CSASIMRGQVETQYF.

V usage is TRBV6-2 or TRBV6-3 and J usage is TRBJ2-6; 7 nucleotides agree with TRBD1. V lost 6 bases, J lost 0 bases, and 11 bases stayed unmatched. This CDR3 is 18 amino acids long. Germline lookup yields CDR1 MNHEY and CDR2 SVGEGT. In nucleotides, the CDR3 is TGTGCCAGCAGCCACAGGGGTGGTCTTAGCTCTGGGGCCAACGTCCTGACTTTC. Its protein is CASSHRGGLSSGANVLTF.

Turning to this clone: The same CDR3 can be traced to other DNA sequences in this sample. The V call is TRBV3-1 (or the pseudogene TRBV3-2), the J call TRBJ1-1; D remains unclear. Trimming removed 2 bases at V and 1 base at J, with 8 bases between. Germline-derived CDR1 and CDR2 are LGHDT and YNNKEL (reference sequence). The CDR3 has 14 residues. CDR3 bases: TGTGCCAGCAGCCAAACTGGAGGGAACACTGAAGCTTTCTTT. Residues: CASSQTGGNTEAFF.